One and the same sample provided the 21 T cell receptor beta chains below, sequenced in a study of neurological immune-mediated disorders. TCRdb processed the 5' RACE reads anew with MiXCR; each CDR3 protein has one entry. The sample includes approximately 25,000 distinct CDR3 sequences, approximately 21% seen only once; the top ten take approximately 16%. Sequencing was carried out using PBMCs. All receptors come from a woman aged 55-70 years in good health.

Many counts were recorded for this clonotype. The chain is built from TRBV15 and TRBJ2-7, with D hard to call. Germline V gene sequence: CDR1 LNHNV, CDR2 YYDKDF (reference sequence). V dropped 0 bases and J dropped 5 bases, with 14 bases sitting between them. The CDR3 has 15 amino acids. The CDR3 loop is CATSRDLFPANEQYF. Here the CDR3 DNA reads TGTGCCACCAGCAGAGATCTTTTTCCAGCGAACGAGCAGTACTTC.

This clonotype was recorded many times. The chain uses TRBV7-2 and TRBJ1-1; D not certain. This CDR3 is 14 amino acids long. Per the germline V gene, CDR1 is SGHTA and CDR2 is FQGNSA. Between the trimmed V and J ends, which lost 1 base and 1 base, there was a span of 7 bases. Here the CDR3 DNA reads TGTGCCAGCAGCTTAGGGGTTGCGAACACTGAAGCTTTCTTT. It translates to CASSLGVANTEAFF.

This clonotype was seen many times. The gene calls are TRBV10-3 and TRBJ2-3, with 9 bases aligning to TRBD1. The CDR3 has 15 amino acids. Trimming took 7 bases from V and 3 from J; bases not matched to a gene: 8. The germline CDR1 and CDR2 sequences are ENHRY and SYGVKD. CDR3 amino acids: CAINADRGGTDTQYF. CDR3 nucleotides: TGTGCCATCAACGCGGACAGGGGAGGTACAGATACGCAGTATTTT.

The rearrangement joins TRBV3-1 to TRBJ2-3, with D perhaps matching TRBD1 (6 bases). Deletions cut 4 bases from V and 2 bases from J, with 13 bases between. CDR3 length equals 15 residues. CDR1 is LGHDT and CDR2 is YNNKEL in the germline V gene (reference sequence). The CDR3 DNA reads TGTGCCAGCAGCCCTCCGGGACAAATCACAGATACGCAGTATTTT. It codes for CASSPPGQITDTQYF.

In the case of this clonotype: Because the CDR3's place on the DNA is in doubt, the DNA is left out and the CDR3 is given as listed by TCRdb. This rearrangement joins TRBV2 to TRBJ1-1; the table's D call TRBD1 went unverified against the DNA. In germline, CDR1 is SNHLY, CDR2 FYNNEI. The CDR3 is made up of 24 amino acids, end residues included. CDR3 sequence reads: CASSERDRDFGETQYFGPGTEAFF.

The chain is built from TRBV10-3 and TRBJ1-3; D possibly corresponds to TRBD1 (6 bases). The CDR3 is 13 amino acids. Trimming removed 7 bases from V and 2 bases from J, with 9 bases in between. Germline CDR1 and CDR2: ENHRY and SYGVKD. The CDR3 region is CAITSGAGNTIYF. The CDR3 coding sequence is TGTGCCATCACCTCAGGGGCTGGAAACACCATATATTTT.

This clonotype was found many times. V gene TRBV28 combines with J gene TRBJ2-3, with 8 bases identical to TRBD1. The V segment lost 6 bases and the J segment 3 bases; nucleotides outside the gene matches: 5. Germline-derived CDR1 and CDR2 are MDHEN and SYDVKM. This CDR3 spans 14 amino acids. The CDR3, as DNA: TGTGCCAGCAGGACAGGGGTAAGGACAGATACGCAGTATTTT. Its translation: CASRTGVRTDTQYF.

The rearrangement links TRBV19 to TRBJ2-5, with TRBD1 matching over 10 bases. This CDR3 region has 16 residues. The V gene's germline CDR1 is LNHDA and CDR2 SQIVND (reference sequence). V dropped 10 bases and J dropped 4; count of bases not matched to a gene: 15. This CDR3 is CATSLGQGSLPETQYF. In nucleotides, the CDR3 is TGTGCCACCTCGCTGGGACAGGGGTCATTGCCAGAGACCCAGTACTTC. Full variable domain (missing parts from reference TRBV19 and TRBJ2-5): DGGITQSPKYLFRKEGQNVTLSCEQNLNHDAMYWYRQDPGQGLRLIYYSQIVNDFQKGDIAEGYSVSREKKESFPLTVTSAQKNPTAFYLCATSLGQGSLPETQYFGPGTRLLVL.

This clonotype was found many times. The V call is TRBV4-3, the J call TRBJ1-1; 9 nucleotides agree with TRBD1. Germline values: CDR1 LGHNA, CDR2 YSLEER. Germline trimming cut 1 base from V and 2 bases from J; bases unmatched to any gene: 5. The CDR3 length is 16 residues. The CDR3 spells CASSQAGGQGNTEAFF. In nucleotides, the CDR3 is TGCGCCAGCAGCCAAGCCGGGGGACAGGGTAACACTGAAGCTTTCTTT.

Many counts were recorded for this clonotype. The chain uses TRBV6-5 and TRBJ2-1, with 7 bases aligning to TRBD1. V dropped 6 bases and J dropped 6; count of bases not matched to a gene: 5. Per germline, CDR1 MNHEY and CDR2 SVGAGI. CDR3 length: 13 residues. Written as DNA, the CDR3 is TGTGCCAGCAGGCCCCACAGGGGCAATGAGCAGTTCTTC. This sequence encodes CASRPHRGNEQFF.

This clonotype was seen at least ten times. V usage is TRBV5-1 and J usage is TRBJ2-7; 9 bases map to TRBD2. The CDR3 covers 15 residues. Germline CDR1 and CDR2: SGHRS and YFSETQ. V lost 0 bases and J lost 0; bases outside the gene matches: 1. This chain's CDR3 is CASSLGLAVSYEQYF. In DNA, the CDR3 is TGCGCCAGCAGCTTGGGACTAGCGGTCTCCTACGAGCAGTACTTC.

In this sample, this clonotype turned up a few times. The CDR3 protein is CASSYLALQETQYF. DNA of the CDR3: TGTGCCAGCAGTTACTTAGCCCTCCAAGAGACCCAGTACTTC. V is TRBV6-5 and J is TRBJ2-5; D is uncertain. The CDR3 is 14 residues long. CDR1 and CDR2 (germline): MNHEY, SVGAGI. V gave up 1 base and J gave up 1 base, with 7 bases separating them.

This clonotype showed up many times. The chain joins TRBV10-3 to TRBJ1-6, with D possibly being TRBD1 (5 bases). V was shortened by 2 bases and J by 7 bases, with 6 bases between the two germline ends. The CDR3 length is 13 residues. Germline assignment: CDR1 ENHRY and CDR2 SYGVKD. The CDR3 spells CAISEEGNSPLHF. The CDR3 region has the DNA TGTGCCATCAGTGAGGAGGGGAATTCACCCCTCCACTTT.

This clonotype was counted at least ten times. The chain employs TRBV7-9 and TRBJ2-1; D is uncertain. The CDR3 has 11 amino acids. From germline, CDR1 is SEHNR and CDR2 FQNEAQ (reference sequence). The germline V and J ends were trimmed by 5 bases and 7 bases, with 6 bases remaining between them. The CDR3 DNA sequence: TGTGCCAGCAGCCCGTCTAATGAGCAGTTCTTC. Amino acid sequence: CASSPSNEQFF.

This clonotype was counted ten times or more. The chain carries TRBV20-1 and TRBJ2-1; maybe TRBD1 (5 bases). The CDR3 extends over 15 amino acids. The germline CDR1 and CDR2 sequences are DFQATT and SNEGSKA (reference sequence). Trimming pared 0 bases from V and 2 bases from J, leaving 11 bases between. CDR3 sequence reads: CSARDSTGPYNEQFF. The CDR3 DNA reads TGCAGTGCTAGAGATAGTACAGGCCCCTACAATGAGCAGTTCTTC.

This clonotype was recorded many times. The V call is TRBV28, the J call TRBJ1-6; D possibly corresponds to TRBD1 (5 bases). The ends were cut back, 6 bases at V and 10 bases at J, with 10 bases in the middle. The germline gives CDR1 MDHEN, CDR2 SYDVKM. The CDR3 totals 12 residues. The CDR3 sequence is CASSPGTSPLHF. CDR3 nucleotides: TGTGCCAGCAGCCCTGGGACCTCACCCCTCCACTTT.

CDR3 DNA sequence: TGCAGTGCTAGAGGGGGGCAGGAGGGGATCTACGAGCAGTACTTC. The encoded protein is CSARGGQEGIYEQYF. The gene calls are TRBV20-1 and TRBJ2-1; perhaps D is TRBD1 or TRBD2 (6 bases each). The J call may be wrong; the DNA end is better matched by TRBJ2-7. CDR3 size: 15 residues. CDR1 is DFQATT and CDR2 is SNEGSKA in the germline V gene (reference sequence).

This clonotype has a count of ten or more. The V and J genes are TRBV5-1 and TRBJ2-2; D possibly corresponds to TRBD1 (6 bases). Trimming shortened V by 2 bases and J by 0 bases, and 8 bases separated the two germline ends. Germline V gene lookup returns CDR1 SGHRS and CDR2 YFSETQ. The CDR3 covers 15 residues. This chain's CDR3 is CASSFAGANTGELFF. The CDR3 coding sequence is TGCGCCAGCAGCTTTGCAGGGGCGAACACCGGGGAGCTGTTTTTT.

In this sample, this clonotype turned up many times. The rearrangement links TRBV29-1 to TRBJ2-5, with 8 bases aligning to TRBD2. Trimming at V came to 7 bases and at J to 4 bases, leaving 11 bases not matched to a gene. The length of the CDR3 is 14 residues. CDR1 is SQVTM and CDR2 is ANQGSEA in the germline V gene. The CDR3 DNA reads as TGCAGCGCCTCACGGGGGGGCCGTGGAGAGACCCAGTACTTC. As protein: CSASRGGRGETQYF. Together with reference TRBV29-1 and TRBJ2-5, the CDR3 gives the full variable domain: SAVISQKPSRDICQRGTSLTIQCQVDSQVTMMFWYRQQPGQSLTLIATANQGSEATYESGFVIDKFPISRPNLTFSTLTVSNMSPEDSSIYLCSASRGGRGETQYFGPGTRLLVL.

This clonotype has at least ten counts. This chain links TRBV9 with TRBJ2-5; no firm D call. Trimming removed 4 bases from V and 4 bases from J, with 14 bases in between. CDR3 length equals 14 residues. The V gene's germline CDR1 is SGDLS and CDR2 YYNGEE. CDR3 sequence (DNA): TGTGCCAGCAGCTTGGGCCAGATGGGAGAGACCCAGTACTTC. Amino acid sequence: CASSLGQMGETQYF.

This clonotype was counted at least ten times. As DNA, the CDR3 is TGTGCCAGCAGCTTAGTCGGGGGAGCGACCACCGGGGAGCTGTTTTTT. It codes for CASSLVGGATTGELFF. The chain carries TRBV7-3 and TRBJ2-2; tentatively, D is TRBD2 (6 bases). The CDR3 covers 16 residues. Trimming shortened V by 2 bases and J by 4 bases, and 14 bases separated the two germline ends. Germline V gene sequence: CDR1 SGHTA, CDR2 FQGTGA. The full variable domain, with the rest looked up from reference TRBV7-3 and TRBJ2-2, is GAGVSQTPSNKVTEKGKYVELRCDPISGHTALYWYRQSLGQGPEFLIYFQGTGAADDSGLPNDRFFAVRPEGSVSTLKIQRTERGDSAVYLCASSLVGGATTGELFFGEGSRLTVL.